The next 10 T cell receptor beta chains were all read from a single sample in a study of blood T cell repertoires in COVID-19 (dated by TCRdb to 2020 to 2022). The protocol used for the library was the immunoSEQ multiplex PCR assay. TCRdb obtained this table from immuneACCESS and retained in-frame rearrangements with V and J assigned. These tables miss some clones; where compared with another copy, unresolved V genes account for less than half of the shortfall, and the remainder is unexplained. For this sample the table gives some 210,000 clones, of which approximately 91% were detected only once. Jointly, the top ten make up under 7.5% of the sample. Sequencing was done on a sample of peripheral blood. These TCRs come from a man in his sixties who had recovered from COVID-19.

The rearrangement links TRBV18 to TRBJ2-7; 9 bases fit TRBD2. The germline V gene has CDR1 KGHSH and CDR2 LQKENI. CDR3 length: 17 residues. The trim removed 8 bases at V and 6 bases at J, leaving 20 bases unmatched. In nucleotides, the CDR3 is TGTGCCAGCGCCCGTGCGCCATACGGCGGGAGGGATTCCGAGCAGTACTTC. This codes for CASARAPYGGRDSEQYF.

This clone was seen more than once but under ten times. The rearrangement links TRBV24-1 to TRBJ2-1, with D tentatively TRBD1 (6 bases). Trimming removed 1 base at V and 6 bases at J, with 15 bases between. The CDR3 extends over 16 amino acids. CDR1 KGHDR and CDR2 SFDVKD come from the germline V gene. CDR3 bases: TGTGCCACCAGTGATTTCGGGACACTGGGGGTCAATGAGCAGTTCTTC. It encodes CATSDFGTLGVNEQFF.

The rearrangement uses TRBV20-1 and TRBJ2-1; 11 positions match TRBD2. CDR3 length: 16 residues. Trimming took 3 bases from V and 5 from J; bases not matched to a gene: 9. Germline V gene data show CDR1 as DFQATT and CDR2 as SNEGSKA (reference sequence). CDR3 nucleotide sequence: TGCAGTGCTAGTCCCTCTAGCGGGGGGCGTAACAATGAGCAGTTCTTC. The encoded protein is CSASPSSGGRNNEQFF.

This clone was seen once. The chain's CDR3 is CASSKIAGRDTQYF. DNA of the CDR3: TGTGCCAGCAGCAAGATAGCGGGAAGGGATACGCAGTATTTT. The chain links TRBV7-8 to TRBJ2-3, with 8 bases fitting TRBD2. V shed 5 bases and J 6 bases; nucleotides not matched to a gene: 7. The CDR3 extends over 14 amino acids. Germline CDR1 and CDR2: SGHVS and FQNEAQ.

This chain uses TRBV9 with TRBJ2-3; D possibly corresponds to TRBD1 (7 bases). CDR1 is SGDLS, CDR2 YYNGEE, per germline. The CDR3 contains 13 residues. Trimming took off 4 bases at V and 6 bases at J, with 12 bases between the two ends. The CDR3 reads CASSLQGGDTQYF. The CDR3 region has the DNA TGTGCCAGCAGCCTCCAGGGGGGCGATACGCAGTATTTT.

The gene calls are TRBV19 and TRBJ1-5, with D possibly matching TRBD1 (6 bases). The CDR3 extends over 14 amino acids. Germline assignment: CDR1 LNHDA and CDR2 SQIVND (reference sequence). The CDR3 sequence is CMPGQKHSNQPQHF. The CDR3 DNA sequence: TGTATGCCCGGACAGAAACATAGCAATCAGCCCCAGCATTTT.

The V gene is TRBV11-2, the J gene TRBJ1-2, with D perhaps TRBD1 (5 bases). The ends were cut back, 5 bases at V and 8 bases at J, with 18 bases in the middle. Germline V gene sequence: CDR1 SGHAT, CDR2 FQNNGV. CDR3 length: 14 amino acids. The chain's CDR3 is CASSPGTDSRGYTF. The CDR3 nucleotides read TGTGCCAGCAGCCCCGGGACTGATTCTAGAGGCTACACCTTC.

In nucleotides, the CDR3 is TGTGCCAGCAGCACCCGGACTAGCGGGAGCGGTCACGAGCAGTACTTC. Protein product: CASSTRTSGSGHEQYF. The rearrangement links TRBV21-1 to TRBJ2-7; the table's D call, TRBD2, has no DNA check behind it. TRBV21-1 is designated a pseudogene. This CDR3 region has 16 residues.

The V and J genes are TRBV27 and TRBJ1-5; 8 bases map to TRBD1. There are 17 residues in the CDR3. Germline V gene lookup returns CDR1 MNHEY and CDR2 SMNVEV (reference sequence). V lost 5 bases, J lost 0 bases, and 9 bases stayed unmatched. In DNA form, the CDR3 reads TGTGCCAGCAGTCCAGGACAGGGAAGATATAGCAATCAGCCCCAGCATTTT. It yields the protein CASSPGQGRYSNQPQHF.

A note on this clone: Additional DNA sequences in this sample encode the identical CDR3. The V and J genes are TRBV18 and TRBJ2-3, with D perhaps matching TRBD1 (6 bases). This CDR3 comprises 13 residues. Trimming removed 6 bases from V and 1 base from J, with 8 bases in between. Germline CDR1 KGHSH, CDR2 LQKENI. The CDR3 DNA sequence: TGTGCCAGCTCGCGACAGGGCACAGATACGCAGTATTTT. Translating gives CASSRQGTDTQYF.